Listed here are 16 T cell receptor beta chains from one sample, sequenced in a study of OX40 agonist ivuxolimab in advanced cancers. Measured with immunoSEQ multiplex PCR; TCRdb has only the in-frame clones, and not every one. The table records 12,000 or so clones, roughly 72% of them present only once. Sequencing used CD4+ or CD8+ T cells sorted from blood, obtained in a trial of the OX40 agonist ivuxolimab. The receptors were gathered from an adult with an advanced solid tumor such as melanoma, head and neck, liver or kidney cancer.

This clone has a handful of counts. The chain is built from TRBV5-1 and TRBJ2-3; 12 positions agree with TRBD2. There are 15 residues in the CDR3. Germline V CDR1 and CDR2: SGHRS, YFSETQ. The J segment lost 7 bases and the V segment lost 4 bases, leaving 7 bases of the junction unmatched. The CDR3 here is CASSPGLAGTNTQYF. Here the CDR3 DNA reads TGCGCCAGCAGCCCCGGACTAGCGGGGACTAATACGCAGTATTTT.

The chain links TRBV7-9 to TRBJ1-1; 7 bases match TRBD1. V gave up 3 bases and J gave up 6 bases; unmatched junction bases: 4. This CDR3 is built from 13 residues. Germline lookup yields CDR1 SEHNR and CDR2 FQNEAQ (reference sequence). The CDR3 is CASSFLQGAEAFF. The CDR3 DNA reads as TGTGCCAGCAGCTTCCTCCAGGGGGCTGAAGCTTTCTTT.

Only one count was recorded for this clone. The chain employs TRBV27 and TRBJ2-5, with TRBD2 as a possible D gene (5 bases). The ends were cut back, 5 bases at V and 5 bases at J, with 9 bases in the middle. This CDR3 region has 12 residues. From germline, CDR1 is MNHEY and CDR2 SMNVEV (reference sequence). CDR3 sequence: CASSEPGETQYF. In DNA form, the CDR3 reads TGTGCCAGCAGTGAGCCGGGGGAGACCCAGTACTTC.

This chain links TRBV6-4 with TRBJ2-1; 7 bases line up with TRBD2. V was pared by 6 bases and J by 11 bases, with 4 bases of the junction left unmatched. CDR1 and CDR2 from the germline V gene are MRHNA and SNTAGT. The CDR3 extends over 11 amino acids. DNA for the CDR3: TGTGCCAGCAGCTCTAGCGGACAGCAGTTCTTC. It encodes CASSSSGQQFF.

The CDR3 coding sequence is TGTGCCAGCAGTTCCGGGACTAGCAGAAAAGAGACCCAGTACTTC. It encodes CASSSGTSRKETQYF. This chain connects TRBV28 to TRBJ2-5; TRBD2 matches at 9 bases. This CDR3 contains 15 residues. V dropped 4 bases and J dropped 3; count of bases not matched to a gene: 6. Germline V gene data show CDR1 as MDHEN and CDR2 as SYDVKM.

This chain uses TRBV27 with TRBJ2-3, with D tentatively TRBD2 (6 bases). The germline V gene has CDR1 MNHEY and CDR2 SMNVEV (reference sequence). CDR3 length equals 12 residues. The V end lost 5 bases, the J end lost 7 bases, and 10 bases lay between the germline ends. DNA for the CDR3: TGTGCCAGCAGTCGGGACTTACATACGCAGTATTTT. This sequence encodes CASSRDLHTQYF.

V and J are TRBV7-9 and TRBJ2-2, with D possibly being TRBD1 or TRBD2 (5 bases each). The V and J ends lost 4 bases and 0 bases respectively, with 12 bases between them. CDR1 is SEHNR and CDR2 is FQNEAQ in the germline V gene (reference sequence). The CDR3 runs to 16 residues. The CDR3 DNA reads TGTGCCAGCAGCTCACCGGGACGGACGAACACCGGGGAGCTGTTTTTT. The encoded protein is CASSSPGRTNTGELFF.

The rearrangement joins TRBV5-4 to TRBJ2-1, with D unclear. The V gene's germline CDR1 is SGHNT and CDR2 YYREEE (reference sequence). The CDR3 covers 13 residues. V lost 4 bases, J lost 3 bases, and 8 bases lay in between. CDR3 loop: CASSLDDYNEQFF. For the CDR3, the DNA is TGTGCCAGCAGCCTCGACGACTACAATGAGCAGTTCTTC.

This clone was recorded once. The rearrangement links TRBV7-9 to TRBJ2-2, with 8 bases fitting TRBD1. The CDR3 extends over 15 amino acids. Germline V gives CDR1 SEHNR, CDR2 FQNEAQ (reference sequence). With V trimmed by 5 bases and J by 0 bases, 2 bases remained unmatched. CDR3 in amino acids: CASSRQGPNTGELFF. The DNA for the CDR3 is TGTGCCAGCAGCCGACAGGGGCCGAACACCGGGGAGCTGTTTTTT. Based on the CDR3 plus reference TRBV7-9 and TRBJ2-2, the full variable domain is DTGVSQNPRHKITKRGQNVTFRCDPISEHNRLYWYRQTLGQGPEFLTYFQNEAQLEKSRLLSDRFSAERPKGSFSTLEIQRTEQGDSAMYLCASSRQGPNTGELFFGEGSRLTVL.

V and J are TRBV6-5 and TRBJ2-3; possibly TRBD2 for D (6 bases). The V and J ends lost 5 bases and 0 bases respectively, with 12 bases between them. CDR1 and CDR2 (germline): MNHEY, SVGAGI. The CDR3 is 15 residues long. CDR3 loop: CASSLGLPSTDTQYF. The DNA for the CDR3 is TGTGCCAGCAGTCTCGGACTACCGAGCACAGATACGCAGTATTTT.

The CDR3, as DNA: TGTGCCAGCAGCGATATACAGGGTCCCAACACTGAAGCTTTCTTT. This gives the protein CASSDIQGPNTEAFF. This chain uses TRBV7-9 with TRBJ1-1; maybe TRBD1 (6 bases). V lost 5 bases and J 2 bases, leaving 15 bases between the germline ends. This CDR3 contains 15 residues. The V gene's germline CDR1 is SEHNR and CDR2 FQNEAQ (reference sequence).

The V gene is TRBV6-5, the J gene TRBJ2-7; 10 bases fit TRBD2. The CDR3 sequence is 14 residues long. J gave up 4 bases and V 5 bases, and 5 bases lay outside the gene matches. CDR1 and CDR2 from the germline V gene are MNHEY and SVGAGI. The CDR3 nucleotides read TGTGCCAGCAGTGCGGGACTAGCGTCTTACGAGCAGTACTTC. As protein: CASSAGLASYEQYF.

This clone was seen only a few times. V gene TRBV28 combines with J gene TRBJ1-4, with 8 positions matching TRBD1. The CDR3 runs 15 residues. The germline V gene encodes CDR1 MDHEN and CDR2 SYDVKM. Losses at the gene ends were 6 bases for V and 5 bases for J; bases not matched to a gene: 8. The CDR3 here is CASRIQGGLNEKLFF. CDR3 sequence (DNA): TGTGCCAGCAGAATACAGGGGGGATTGAATGAAAAACTGTTTTTT.

Relative to its sample, this clone is large. The chain has TRBV19 and TRBJ2-7, with D maybe TRBD2 (5 bases). The germline V gene encodes CDR1 LNHDA and CDR2 SQIVND (reference sequence). V was cut by 4 bases and J by 3 bases, with 7 bases left in between. The CDR3 has 12 amino acids. In nucleotides, the CDR3 is TGTGCCAGTAGTACCGGGAACTACGAGCAGTACTTC. Translated, it gives CASSTGNYEQYF.

The V and J genes are TRBV28 and TRBJ2-7; no firm D call. The V gene lost 7 bases and the J gene lost 3 bases, with 13 bases spanning the gap. Germline V gene data show CDR1 as MDHEN and CDR2 as SYDVKM. The CDR3 runs 13 residues. The CDR3 DNA follows: TGTGCCAGCAAAGGCGAGCGCAGCTACGAGCAGTACTTC. Encoded protein: CASKGERSYEQYF.

V gene TRBV6-6 combines with J gene TRBJ2-7; no definite D call. Germline CDR1 is MNHNY and CDR2 is SVGAGI (reference sequence). The V gene lost 8 bases and the J gene lost 3 bases, with 5 bases spanning the gap. The CDR3 consists of 10 residues. The CDR3 protein is CASGVYEQYF. The DNA for the CDR3 is TGTGCCAGCGGGGTCTACGAGCAGTACTTC.